These 24 T cell receptor beta chains were all obtained from the same sample, sequenced in a study of blood T cell repertoires in COVID-19. The protocol was immunoSEQ multiplex PCR, while the TCRdb copy is restricted to in-frame clones and leaves out a portion. The table shows under 200,000 clones, with approximately 74% occurring only once. Material: peripheral blood. The receptors stem from a woman at least 80 years old with acute or convalescent COVID-19.

The gene calls are TRBV2 and TRBJ2-7; tentatively, D is TRBD2 (6 bases). The CDR3 length is 13 residues. V lost 6 bases, J lost 3 bases, and 12 bases lay in between. CDR1 and CDR2 (germline): SNHLY, FYNNEI. In DNA form, the CDR3 reads TGTGCCAGCAGGGTGGGCGGGATCTACGAGCAGTACTTC. Protein: CASRVGGIYEQYF.

Here the CDR3 reads CSVAGDSTDTQYF. The CDR3 nucleotides read TGCAGCGTTGCGGGGGACAGCACAGATACGCAGTATTTT. The gene calls are TRBV29-1 and TRBJ2-3; maybe TRBD2 (6 bases). The germline V gene encodes CDR1 SQVTM and CDR2 ANQGSEA. V was clipped by 4 bases and J by 0 bases, with 8 bases between them. CDR3 length: 13 amino acids.

With respect to this clone: A read error may produce the germline difference seen at one junction end. The rearrangement joins TRBV5-4 to TRBJ2-7; D is possibly TRBD2 (6 bases). The length of the CDR3 is 16 residues. Germline CDR1 SGHNT, CDR2 YYREEE (reference sequence). The CDR3 bases are TGTGCCAGCAGTTTGGATCCGGGACTCCAAGCCTACGAGCAGTACTTC. This gives the protein CASSLDPGLQAYEQYF.

The chain links TRBV7-8 to TRBJ2-1, with 13 nucleotides matching TRBD2. The germline V gene has CDR1 SGHVS and CDR2 FQNEAQ. The CDR3 loop spans 16 amino acids. The V gene end was trimmed by 5 bases and the J gene end by 4 bases; junction bases not matched to a gene: 5. This CDR3 is CASSGGTSGTYNEQFF. In DNA, the CDR3 is TGTGCCAGCAGCGGGGGGACTAGCGGGACTTACAATGAGCAGTTCTTC.

The rearrangement joins TRBV28 to TRBJ1-5; 9 positions agree with TRBD1. The CDR3 is made up of 15 amino acids. The junction had 7 bases not matched to a gene; V was cut back by 3 bases and J by 7 bases. Germline values: CDR1 MDHEN, CDR2 SYDVKM. The CDR3 reads CASSFSRQGGQPQHF. CDR3 DNA: TGTGCCAGCAGTTTCTCTCGACAGGGGGGCCAGCCCCAGCATTTT.

This rearrangement joins TRBV28 to TRBJ2-3, with 7 bases that match TRBD2. Germline assignment: CDR1 MDHEN and CDR2 SYDVKM. The CDR3 totals 14 residues. The junction had 4 bases not matched to a gene; V was cut back by 3 bases and J by 4 bases. CDR3 bases: TGTGCCAGCAGTTTTGCGGGAGCTGCAGATACGCAGTATTTT. It yields the protein CASSFAGAADTQYF. Filled out from reference TRBV28 and TRBJ2-3, the complete variable domain reads DVKVTQSSRYLVKRTGEKVFLECVQDMDHENMFWYRQDPGLGLRLIYFSYDVKMKEKGDIPEGYSVSREKKERFSLILESASTNQTSMYLCASSFAGAADTQYFGPGTRLTVL.

This clone was recorded once. This chain links TRBV28 with TRBJ2-1; TRBD2 matches at 15 bases. The CDR3 contains 18 residues. With 4 bases clipped from V and 7 bases from J, the junction kept 11 bases outside the gene matches. Germline V gives CDR1 MDHEN, CDR2 SYDVKM. The CDR3 DNA reads TGTGCCAGCAGTTCGGGACTAGCGGGAGGCCATAGCGTTAATGAGCAGTTCTTC. This encodes CASSSGLAGGHSVNEQFF.

This clone was detected a few times. The sample carries other DNA sequences with the same CDR3. The chain employs TRBV12-3 or TRBV12-4 and TRBJ2-3, with unresolved D. This CDR3 has 11 amino acids. The V end was cut by 3 bases, the J end by 6 bases, with 4 bases between. CDR3 DNA: TGTGCCAGCAGTTTGAGGGATACGCAGTATTTT. Translation gives CASSLRDTQYF.

This sequence joins TRBV3-1 (or the pseudogene TRBV3-2) and TRBJ2-1, with D perhaps TRBD1 (5 bases). Trimming removed 4 bases at V and 0 bases at J, with 10 bases between. The CDR3 totals 15 residues. Germline lookup yields CDR1 LGHDT and CDR2 YNNKEL (reference sequence). The CDR3 here is CASSRQFSSYNEQFF. CDR3 coding DNA: TGTGCCAGCAGCCGACAGTTCAGCTCCTACAATGAGCAGTTCTTC.

J is TRBJ2-2 and V is TRBV7-2; D perhaps matches TRBD2 (6 bases). CDR1 is SGHTA, CDR2 FQGNSA, per germline. Trimming pared 7 bases from V and 5 bases from J, leaving 14 bases between. CDR3 length equals 14 residues. CDR3: CASNSGTRTGELFF. The CDR3 nucleotides read TGTGCCAGCAACTCCGGGACTCGGACCGGGGAGCTGTTTTTT.

This chain joins TRBV7-9 and TRBJ2-7, with 8 bases aligning to TRBD1. Germline V gene data show CDR1 as SEHNR and CDR2 as FQNEAQ (reference sequence). The trim removed 3 bases at V and 0 bases at J, leaving 4 bases unmatched. The CDR3 totals 15 residues. The CDR3 here is CASSFLDRGSYEQYF. Written as DNA, the CDR3 is TGTGCCAGCAGCTTCTTAGACAGGGGCTCCTACGAGCAGTACTTC. Filled out from reference TRBV7-9 and TRBJ2-7, the complete variable domain reads DTGVSQNPRHKITKRGQNVTFRCDPISEHNRLYWYRQTLGQGPEFLTYFQNEAQLEKSRLLSDRFSAERPKGSFSTLEIQRTEQGDSAMYLCASSFLDRGSYEQYFGPGTRLTVT.

V and J are TRBV18 and TRBJ1-5, with a tentative D call TRBD1 (6 bases). Germline V gene sequence: CDR1 KGHSH, CDR2 LQKENI. The CDR3 runs 16 residues. Trimming took 3 bases from V and 5 from J, leaving 17 bases between them. The CDR3 DNA reads TGTGCCAGCTCACCGGGCGCGGGGGCGTCGGATCAGCCCCAGCATTTT. It specifies CASSPGAGASDQPQHF.

The CDR3 nucleotides are TGTGCCAGCACCACCGCCGCGGGGCAGCATACATCATACGAGCAGTACTTC. Translation: CASTTAAGQHTSYEQYF. This chain connects TRBV28 to TRBJ2-7; a weak D match, TRBD2 (6 bases). The ends were cut back, 7 bases at V and 4 bases at J, with 26 bases in the middle. The germline CDR1 and CDR2 sequences are MDHEN and SYDVKM. The CDR3 is 17 residues long.

This clone was detected only once. This rearrangement joins TRBV3-1 (or the pseudogene TRBV3-2) to TRBJ1-3, with a possible D match to TRBD1 (6 bases). Germline CDR1 is LGHDT and CDR2 is YNNKEL (reference sequence). There are 15 residues in the CDR3. The V gene lost 4 bases and the J gene lost 4 bases, with 14 bases spanning the gap. The CDR3 sequence is CASSRSAGDGNTIYF. The CDR3 region has the DNA TGTGCCAGCAGCCGATCGGCAGGGGACGGAAACACCATATATTTT.

The gene calls are TRBV27 and TRBJ2-2, with 7 bases aligning to TRBD2. V lost 8 bases to trimming and J lost 6 bases; unmatched junction nucleotides: 12. The CDR3 length is 15 residues. Germline values: CDR1 MNHEY, CDR2 SMNVEV (reference sequence). The CDR3 spells CASGQISSGAGELFF. The CDR3 DNA reads TGTGCCAGCGGCCAAATTTCTAGCGGTGCCGGGGAGCTGTTTTTT.

The count of this clone is one. The chain joins TRBV18 to TRBJ2-2; a possible D gene is TRBD1 (6 bases). V was shortened by 1 base and J by 0 bases, with 15 bases between the two germline ends. The CDR3 loop spans 18 amino acids. In germline, CDR1 is KGHSH, CDR2 LQKENI. The CDR3 here is CASSPQVSGTTNTGELFF. The CDR3 DNA sequence: TGTGCCAGCTCACCACAGGTGTCCGGGACAACGAACACCGGGGAGCTGTTTTTT.

This clone showed up many times. The chain combines TRBV5-1 with TRBJ2-5, with 7 bases lining up with TRBD1. This CDR3 contains 15 residues. The germline V gene has CDR1 SGHRS and CDR2 YFSETQ. After removal of 2 bases from V and 4 bases from J, the junction contained 8 bases not matched to a gene. CDR3 bases: TGCGCCAGCAGCTTTCCCGAGGGGGCCGCAGAGACCCAGTACTTC. It is translated as CASSFPEGAAETQYF.

This clone appeared a few times. The chain joins TRBV18 to TRBJ1-1, with a tentative D call TRBD1 (6 bases). V was cut by 3 bases and J by 2 bases, with 13 bases left in between. Per the germline V gene, CDR1 is KGHSH and CDR2 is LQKENI. CDR3 size: 15 residues. This chain's CDR3 is CASSPLDSDNTEAFF. CDR3 nucleotide sequence: TGTGCCAGCTCACCGCTGGACAGTGACAACACTGAAGCTTTCTTT.

The genes are TRBV2 and TRBJ2-7; D is ambiguous. V was pared by 4 bases and J by 2 bases, with 6 bases between. Germline CDR1 and CDR2: SNHLY and FYNNEI. This CDR3 has 12 amino acids. The CDR3 DNA sequence: TGTGCCAGCAGTGCTTATACCTACGAGCAGTACTTC. Translation: CASSAYTYEQYF.

The gene calls are TRBV5-1 and TRBJ2-3; a possible D gene is TRBD2 (6 bases). V was shortened by 6 bases and J by 4 bases, with 18 bases between the two germline ends. This CDR3 region has 15 residues. The germline V gene has CDR1 SGHRS and CDR2 YFSETQ. The CDR3 sequence: CASNSGTPQADTQYF. CDR3 DNA sequence: TGCGCCAGCAACTCCGGGACTCCCCAGGCAGATACGCAGTATTTT.

This clone has just one count. The rearrangement joins TRBV27 to TRBJ2-1; perhaps TRBD2 as D (5 bases). The CDR3 extends over 15 amino acids. V lost 3 bases to trimming and J lost 0 bases, with 9 bases between them. Germline CDR1 and CDR2: MNHEY and SMNVEV (reference sequence). CDR3 amino acids: CASSLDGNSYNEQFF. DNA of the CDR3: TGTGCCAGCAGTTTGGACGGGAACTCCTACAATGAGCAGTTCTTC.

The chain couples TRBV5-4 to TRBJ2-3; 7 positions match TRBD2. This CDR3 has 18 amino acids. J was trimmed by 3 bases and V by 6 bases; bases with no gene match: 19. Per germline, CDR1 SGHNT and CDR2 YYREEE (reference sequence). CDR3 bases: TGTGCCAGCACCATGGGAGGGGCGCAAACGGGGTTTACAGATACGCAGTATTTT. It yields the protein CASTMGGAQTGFTDTQYF.

The rearrangement links TRBV27 to TRBJ1-1, with D uncertain. Germline CDR1 and CDR2: MNHEY and SMNVEV (reference sequence). V lost 2 bases and J lost 0, with 10 bases in between. The CDR3 consists of 15 residues. The CDR3 region has the DNA TGTGCCAGCAGTTTAAGAGTCAGGATGAACACTGAAGCTTTCTTT. Translated, it gives CASSLRVRMNTEAFF.

The gene calls are TRBV30 and TRBJ2-3; D is unclear. CDR3 length equals 12 residues. Trimming left V 5 bases short and J 4 bases short, with 10 bases between. Germline V gene data show CDR1 as GTSNPN and CDR2 as SVGIG (reference sequence). The CDR3 protein is CAWAEGADTQYF. The DNA for the CDR3 is TGTGCCTGGGCGGAAGGAGCAGATACGCAGTATTTT.